The T cell receptor (beta chain) under discussion was sequenced for a study of spatial heterogeneity in lung cancer. Study overall: More beta-chain than alpha-chain sequences were consistently detected. On average, each unique TCR and UMI combination appeared more than ten times in raw reads.

In the library, each TCR cDNA molecule bore its own unique molecular identifier. TCRdb reanalysed the 5' RACE reads using MiXCR and keeps one entry per CDR3 protein. The sample lists roughly 3,500 distinct CDR3 sequences; around 8.4% were seen once. Regarding time point: sample taken at primary tumor resection. TCRs were sequenced from unsorted whole RNA of tumor, nontumor lung or PBMC. The donors comprised around 76 untreated early-stage non-small cell lung cancer patients. This CDR3 has 15 residues. V lost 6 bases and J lost 3; bases outside the gene matches: 8. The germline gives CDR1 LNHDA, CDR2 SQIVND (reference sequence).

This receptor was taken from a female donor with early-stage non-small cell lung cancer. This sequence joins TRBV19 and TRBJ1-5, with TRBD1 identical over 7 bases. The starting material was PBMCs, obtained at surgery. This CDR3 reads CASRATGLLNQPQHF. The CDR3 DNA reads TGTGCCAGTAGGGCGACAGGGCTCCTCAATCAGCCCCAGCATTTT. Complete variable domain (other parts from reference TRBV19 and TRBJ1-5): DGGITQSPKYLFRKEGQNVTLSCEQNLNHDAMYWYRQDPGQGLRLIYYSQIVNDFQKGDIAEGYSVSREKKESFPLTVTSAQKNPTAFYLCASRATGLLNQPQHFGDGTRLSIL.